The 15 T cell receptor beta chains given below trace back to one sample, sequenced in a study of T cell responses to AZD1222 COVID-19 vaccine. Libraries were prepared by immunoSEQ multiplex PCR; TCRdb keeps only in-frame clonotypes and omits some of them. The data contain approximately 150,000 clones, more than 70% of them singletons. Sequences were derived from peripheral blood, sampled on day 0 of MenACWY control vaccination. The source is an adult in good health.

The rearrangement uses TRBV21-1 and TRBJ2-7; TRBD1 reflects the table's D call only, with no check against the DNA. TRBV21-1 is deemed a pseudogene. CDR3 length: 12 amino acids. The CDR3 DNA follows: TGTGCCAGCAGCAAAGTCAGGAACGAGCAGTACTTC. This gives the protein CASSKVRNEQYF.

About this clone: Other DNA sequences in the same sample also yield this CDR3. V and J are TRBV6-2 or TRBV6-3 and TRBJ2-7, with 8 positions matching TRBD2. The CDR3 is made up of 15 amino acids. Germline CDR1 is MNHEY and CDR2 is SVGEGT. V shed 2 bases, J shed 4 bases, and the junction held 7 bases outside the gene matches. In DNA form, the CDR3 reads TGTGCCAGCAGTTACCGGGGGGGGGCGGCGTACGAGCAGTACTTC. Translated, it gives CASSYRGGAAYEQYF.

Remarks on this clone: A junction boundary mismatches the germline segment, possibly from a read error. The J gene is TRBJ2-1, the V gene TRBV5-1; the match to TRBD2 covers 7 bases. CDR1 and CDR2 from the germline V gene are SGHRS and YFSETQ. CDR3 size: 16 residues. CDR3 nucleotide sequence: TGCGCCTGCAGCGACCTGGGGGGGAGCTCCTACAATGAGCAGTTCTTC. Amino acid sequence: CACSDLGGSSYNEQFF.

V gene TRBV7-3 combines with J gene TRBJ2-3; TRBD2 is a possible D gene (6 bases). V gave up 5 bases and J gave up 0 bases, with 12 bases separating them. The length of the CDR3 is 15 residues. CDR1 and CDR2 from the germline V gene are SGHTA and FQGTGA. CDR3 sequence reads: CASSPSAASTDTQYF. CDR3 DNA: TGTGCCAGCAGCCCTAGCGCCGCTAGCACAGATACGCAGTATTTT.

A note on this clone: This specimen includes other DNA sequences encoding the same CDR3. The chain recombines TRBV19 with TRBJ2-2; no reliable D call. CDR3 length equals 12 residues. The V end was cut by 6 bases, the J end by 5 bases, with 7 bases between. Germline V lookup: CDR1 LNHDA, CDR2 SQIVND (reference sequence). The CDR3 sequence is CASRLWTGELFF. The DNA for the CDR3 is TGTGCCAGTAGATTGTGGACCGGGGAGCTGTTTTTT.

This chain's CDR3 is CAYRPGTGIRSGNTIYF. The CDR3 bases are TGTGCCTACCGCCCGGGCACGGGAATTCGGTCTGGAAACACCATATATTTT. The chain combines TRBV30 with TRBJ1-3, with D unresolved. The germline V gene has CDR1 GTSNPN and CDR2 SVGIG (reference sequence). There are 17 residues in the CDR3. V was cut by 7 bases and J by 1 base, with 23 bases left in between.

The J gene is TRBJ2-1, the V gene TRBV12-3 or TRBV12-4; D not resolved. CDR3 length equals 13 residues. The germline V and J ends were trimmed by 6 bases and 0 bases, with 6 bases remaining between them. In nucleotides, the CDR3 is TGTGCCAGCAGCCCCCCCTCCTACAATGAGCAGTTCTTC. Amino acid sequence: CASSPPSYNEQFF.

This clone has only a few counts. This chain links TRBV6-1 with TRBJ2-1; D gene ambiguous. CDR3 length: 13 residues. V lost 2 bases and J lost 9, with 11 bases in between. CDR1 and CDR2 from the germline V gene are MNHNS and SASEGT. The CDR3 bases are TGTGCCAGCAGTGAATTATGGATCGGTGAGCAGTTCTTC. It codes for CASSELWIGEQFF.

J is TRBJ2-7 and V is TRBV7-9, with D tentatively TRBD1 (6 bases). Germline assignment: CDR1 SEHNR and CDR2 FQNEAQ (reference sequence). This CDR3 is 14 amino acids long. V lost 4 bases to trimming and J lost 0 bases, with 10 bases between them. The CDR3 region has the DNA TGTGCCAGCAGCTCGGGACAACACTCCTACGAGCAGTACTTC. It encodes CASSSGQHSYEQYF.

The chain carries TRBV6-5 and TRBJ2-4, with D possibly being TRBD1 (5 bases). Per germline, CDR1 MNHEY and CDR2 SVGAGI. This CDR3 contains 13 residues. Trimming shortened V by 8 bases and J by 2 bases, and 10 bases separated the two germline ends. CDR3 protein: CASEGVSKNIQYF. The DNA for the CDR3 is TGTGCCAGCGAAGGGGTGTCCAAAAACATTCAGTACTTC.

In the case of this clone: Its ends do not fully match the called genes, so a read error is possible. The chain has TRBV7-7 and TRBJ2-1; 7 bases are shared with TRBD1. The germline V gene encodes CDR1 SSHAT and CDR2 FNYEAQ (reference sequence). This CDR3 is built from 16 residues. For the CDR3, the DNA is TGTGCTAGCAGTCCTAACAGGGGTCTAGCCTACAATGAGCAGTTCTTC. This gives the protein CASSPNRGLAYNEQFF.

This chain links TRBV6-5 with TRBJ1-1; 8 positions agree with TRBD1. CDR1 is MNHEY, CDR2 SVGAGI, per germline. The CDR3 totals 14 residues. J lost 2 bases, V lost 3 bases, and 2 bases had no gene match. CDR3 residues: CASSYQGANTEAFF. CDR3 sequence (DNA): TGTGCCAGCAGTTATCAGGGGGCTAACACTGAAGCTTTCTTT.

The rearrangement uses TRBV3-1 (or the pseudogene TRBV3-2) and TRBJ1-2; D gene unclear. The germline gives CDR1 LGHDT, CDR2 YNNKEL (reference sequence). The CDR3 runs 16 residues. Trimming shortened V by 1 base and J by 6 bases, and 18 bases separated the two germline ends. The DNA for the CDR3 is TGTGCCAGCAGCCAAGGGTTAGGGCGCGGAGGGAATGGCTACACCTTC. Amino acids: CASSQGLGRGGNGYTF.

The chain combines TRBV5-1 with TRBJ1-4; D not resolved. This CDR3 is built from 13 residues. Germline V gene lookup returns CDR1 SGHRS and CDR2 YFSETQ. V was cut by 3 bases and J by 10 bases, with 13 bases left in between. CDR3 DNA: TGCGCCAGCAGCTCAGAGTTGACTGCAAAACTGTTTTTT. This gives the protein CASSSELTAKLFF.

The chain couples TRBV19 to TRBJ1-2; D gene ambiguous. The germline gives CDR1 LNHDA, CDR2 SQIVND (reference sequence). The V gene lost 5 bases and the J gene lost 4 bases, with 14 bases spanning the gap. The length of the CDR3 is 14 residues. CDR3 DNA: TGTGCCAGTAGTTCCGCTGGGCGGACCTATGGCTACACCTTC. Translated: CASSSAGRTYGYTF.